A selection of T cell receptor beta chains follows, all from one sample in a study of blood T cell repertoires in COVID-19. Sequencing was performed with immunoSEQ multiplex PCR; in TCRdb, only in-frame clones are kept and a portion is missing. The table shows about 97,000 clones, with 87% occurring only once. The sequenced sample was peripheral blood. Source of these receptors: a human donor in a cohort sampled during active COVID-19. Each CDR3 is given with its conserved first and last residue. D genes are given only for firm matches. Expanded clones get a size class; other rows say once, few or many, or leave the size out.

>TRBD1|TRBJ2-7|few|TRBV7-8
CASSRDRGPFRHRF
TGTGCCAGCAGCCGGGACAGGGGCCCTTTCCGGCATCGGTTC
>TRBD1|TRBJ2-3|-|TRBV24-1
CATSDTAGTGYTDTQYF
TGTGCCACCAGTGATACTGCTGGGACAGGGTATACAGATACGCAGTATTTT
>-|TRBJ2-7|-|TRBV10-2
CASSEVAGRAYEQYF
TGCGCCAGCAGTGAGGTGGCCGGCCGGGCCTACGAGCAGTACTTC
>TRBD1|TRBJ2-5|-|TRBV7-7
CASSLDRTGVETQYF
TGTGCTAGCAGCTTAGACCGGACAGGGGTAGAGACCCAGTACTTC
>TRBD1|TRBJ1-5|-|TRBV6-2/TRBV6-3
CASSYSVGQGNQPQHF
TGTGCCAGCAGTTATTCAGTAGGACAGGGCAATCAGCCCCAGCATTTT
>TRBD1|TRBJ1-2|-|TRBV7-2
CASSSYRGQGIGYTF
TGTGCCAGCAGCTCCTATAGGGGGCAGGGGATTGGCTACACCTTC
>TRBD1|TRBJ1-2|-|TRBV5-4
CASRRQGARAYGYTF
TGTGCCAGCAGACGACAGGGGGCGCGTGCCTATGGCTACACCTTC
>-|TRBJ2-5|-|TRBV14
CASSQDLETQYF
TGTGCCAGCAGCCAAGATCTAGAGACCCAGTACTTC
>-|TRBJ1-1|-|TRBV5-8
CASSLVDGGWPEAFF
TGTGCCAGCAGCTTGGTGGATGGGGGGTGGCCTGAAGCTTTCTTT
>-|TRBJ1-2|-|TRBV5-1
CASSLDYPSGESYTF
TGCGCCAGCAGCTTGGATTACCCATCCGGGGAGAGCTACACCTTC
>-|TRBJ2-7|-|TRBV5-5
CASSEKRVSYEQYF
TGTGCCAGCAGCGAAAAGCGGGTATCCTACGAGCAGTACTTC
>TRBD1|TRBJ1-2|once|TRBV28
CASSLAGQGAPYGYTF
TGTGCCAGCAGTTTGGCCGGACAGGGGGCTCCCTATGGCTACACCTTC
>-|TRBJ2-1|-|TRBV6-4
CASGQYNEQFF
TGTGCCAGCGGGCAATACAATGAGCAGTTCTTC
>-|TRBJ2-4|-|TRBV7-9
CASSTSQGTENIQYF
TGTGCCAGCAGCACTTCACAGGGTACTGAAAACATTCAGTACTTC
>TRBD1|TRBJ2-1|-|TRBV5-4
CASSLNGQGNNEQFF
TGTGCCAGCAGCTTGAACGGACAGGGGAACAATGAGCAGTTCTTC
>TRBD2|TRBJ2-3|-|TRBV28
CASRQGTSGRTDTQYF
TGTGCCAGCAGACAGGGGACTAGCGGACGAACAGATACGCAGTATTTT
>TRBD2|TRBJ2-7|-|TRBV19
CASSQRESPYEQYF
TGTGCCAGTAGTCAGCGGGAGTCCCCCTACGAGCAGTACTTC
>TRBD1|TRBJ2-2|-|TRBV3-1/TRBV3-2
CASSRQGLVTGELFF
TGTGCCAGCAGTAGACAGGGGTTGGTCACCGGGGAGCTGTTTTTT
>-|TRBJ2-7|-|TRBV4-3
CASSQESLYYEQYF
TGCGCCAGCAGCCAAGAATCCCTATACTACGAGCAGTACTTC
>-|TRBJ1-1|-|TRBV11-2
CASRGGAEMNTEAFF
TGTGCCAGCAGAGGGGGGGCAGAAATGAACACTGAAGCTTTCTTT
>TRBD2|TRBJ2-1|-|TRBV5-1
CASSLPLISGGYNEQFF
TGCGCCAGCAGCCTCCCCCTGATCAGCGGGGGGTACAATGAGCAGTTCTTC
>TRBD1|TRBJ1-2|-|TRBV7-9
CASSPNRDRGSGYTF
TGTGCCAGCAGCCCAAACCGGGACAGGGGAAGTGGCTACACCTTC
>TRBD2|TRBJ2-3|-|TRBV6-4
CASRDGTSGTDTQYF
TGTGCCAGCAGAGACGGGACTAGCGGCACAGATACGCAGTATTTT
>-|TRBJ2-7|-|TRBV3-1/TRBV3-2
CASSQGLYEQYF
TGTGCCAGCAGCCAAGGGCTTTACGAGCAGTACTTC
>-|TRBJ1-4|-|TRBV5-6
CASSLVATTNEKLFF
TGTGCCAGCAGCTTGGTGGCGACGACAAATGAAAAACTGTTTTTT
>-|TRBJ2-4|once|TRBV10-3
CATLSGDIQYF
TGTGCCACCTTGTCCGGAGACATTCAGTACTTC
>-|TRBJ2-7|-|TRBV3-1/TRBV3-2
CASSQPLVAGTPYEQYF
TGTGCCAGCAGCCAACCCCTAGTGGCCGGGACTCCCTACGAGCAGTACTTC
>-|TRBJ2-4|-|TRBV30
CAWATVKNIQYF
TGTGCCTGGGCTACAGTAAAAAACATTCAGTACTTC
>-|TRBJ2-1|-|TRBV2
CASSERTPSSYNEQFF
TGTGCCAGCAGTGAAAGGACTCCGAGCTCCTACAATGAGCAGTTCTTC
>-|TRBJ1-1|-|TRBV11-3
CASSLGNRNTEAFF
TGTGCCAGCAGCTTAGGCAACAGGAACACTGAAGCTTTCTTT
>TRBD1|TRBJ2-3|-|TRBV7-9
CASSNRDSGTDTQYF
TGTGCCAGCAGCAACCGGGACAGTGGGACAGATACGCAGTATTTT
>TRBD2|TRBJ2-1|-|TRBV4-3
CASSQDPAGGVNEQFF
TGCGCCAGCAGCCAAGATCCAGCGGGAGGCGTCAATGAGCAGTTCTTC
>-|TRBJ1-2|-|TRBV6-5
CASTSDVSFGYTF
TGTGCCAGCACTTCCGATGTGAGTTTTGGCTACACCTTC
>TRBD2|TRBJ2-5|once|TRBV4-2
CASSQEVSGSLETQYF
TGTGCCAGCAGCCAAGAGGTTAGCGGGAGCCTTGAGACCCAGTACTTC
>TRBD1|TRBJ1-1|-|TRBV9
CASSVPSDRENTEAFF
TGTGCCAGCAGCGTGCCATCCGACAGGGAGAACACTGAAGCTTTCTTT
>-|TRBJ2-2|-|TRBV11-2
CASSPSGVTGELFF
TGTGCCAGCAGCCCATCGGGGGTCACCGGGGAGCTGTTTTTT
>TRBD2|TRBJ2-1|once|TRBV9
CASSVGGGGDFYNEQFF
TGTGCCAGCAGCGTAGGTGGCGGGGGGGATTTCTACAATGAGCAGTTCTTC
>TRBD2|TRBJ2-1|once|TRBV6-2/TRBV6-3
CASSYPPGLAGNYNEQFF
TGTGCCAGCAGTTACCCCCCGGGACTAGCGGGGAATTACAATGAGCAGTTCTTC
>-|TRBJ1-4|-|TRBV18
CASSPPGAEKLFF
TGTGCCAGCTCACCACCAGGGGCAGAAAAACTGTTTTTT
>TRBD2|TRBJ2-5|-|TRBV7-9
CASRAGTSGQETQYF
TGTGCCAGCAGAGCAGGGACTAGCGGGCAAGAGACCCAGTACTTC
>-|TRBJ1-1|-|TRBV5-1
CASSLGFMNTEAFF
TGCGCCAGCAGCCTCGGGTTTATGAACACTGAAGCTTTCTTT
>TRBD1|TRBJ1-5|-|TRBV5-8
CASSLFRDRGNQPQHF
TGTGCCAGCAGCTTGTTCCGGGACAGAGGCAATCAGCCCCAGCATTTT
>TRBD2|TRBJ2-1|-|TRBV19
CASSIGTSGEQFF
TGTGCCAGTAGTATAGGGACTAGTGGTGAGCAGTTCTTC
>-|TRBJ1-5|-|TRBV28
CASSLLTHSNQPQHF
TGTGCCAGCAGTTTATTGACACATAGCAATCAGCCCCAGCATTTT
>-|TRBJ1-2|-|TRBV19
CASSIGAADNYGYTF
TGTGCCAGTAGTATTGGGGCGGCAGATAACTATGGCTACACCTTC
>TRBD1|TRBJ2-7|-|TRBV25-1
CASSARDSSTYEQYF
TGTGCCAGCAGTGCTAGGGACAGCAGCACCTACGAGCAGTACTTC